Listed below are T cell receptor beta chains from one sample, sequenced in a study of T-cell reconstitution after alpha-beta-depleted transplantation in children. One entry per CDR3 protein results from TCRdb running MiXCR on the PCR reads. The repertoire consists of 300,000 to 350,000 distinct CDR3 sequences, with around 15% occurring once and the leading ten covering roughly 40%. The input for sequencing was PBMCs, mostly from graft donor cells, taken 360 days after TCRalphabeta/CD19-depleted stem cell transplant. The receptors stem from a male patient aged 2-10 years who had a stem cell transplant for acute lymphoblastic leukemia, so the T cells may come from the graft donor. The conserved cysteine and the conserved F or W are not part of the CDR3 here. The D gene is left open where the match is weak.

j_gene: TRBJ2-7
v_gene: TRBV28
d_gene: TRBD2
CDR3aa: ASSSILGLGLAGGPSDYEQY

j_gene: TRBJ1-5
v_gene: TRBV28
d_gene: .
CDR3aa: ASSFLGQNGNQPQH

j_gene: TRBJ1-6
v_gene: TRBV5-1
d_gene: .
CDR3aa: ASSLGGHKISPLH

j_gene: TRBJ2-1
v_gene: TRBV27
d_gene: TRBD2
CDR3aa: ASSLTSGPSSYNEQF

j_gene: TRBJ2-3
v_gene: TRBV12-3/TRBV12-4
d_gene: .
CDR3aa: ASSPGVPDTQY

j_gene: TRBJ2-2
v_gene: TRBV15
d_gene: .
CDR3aa: ATSRGSTVIGELF

j_gene: TRBJ2-1
v_gene: TRBV29-1
d_gene: TRBD2
CDR3aa: SVGPVSGNNEQF

j_gene: TRBJ2-1
v_gene: TRBV7-2
d_gene: .
CDR3aa: ASSETRYNEQF

j_gene: TRBJ2-1
v_gene: TRBV7-6
d_gene: TRBD2
CDR3aa: ASSTSGTIYNEQF

j_gene: TRBJ2-5
v_gene: TRBV6-2/TRBV6-3
d_gene: .
CDR3aa: ASSSLNRRETQY

j_gene: TRBJ2-7
v_gene: TRBV10-2
d_gene: .
CDR3aa: ASSEWVGGEQY

j_gene: TRBJ2-3
v_gene: TRBV20-1
d_gene: .
CDR3aa: SARDGLLEVAVGTQY

j_gene: TRBJ2-1
v_gene: TRBV4-1
d_gene: .
CDR3aa: ASSQVAPSYNEQF

j_gene: TRBJ2-1
v_gene: TRBV20-1
d_gene: TRBD2
CDR3aa: SARDLAGGSSYNEQF

j_gene: TRBJ2-1
v_gene: TRBV4-1
d_gene: .
CDR3aa: ASSPSSSEQF

j_gene: TRBJ2-1
v_gene: TRBV11-3
d_gene: .
CDR3aa: ASSFRQGINNEQF

j_gene: TRBJ2-3
v_gene: TRBV18
d_gene: .
CDR3aa: ASSPPGGRGYTDTQY

j_gene: TRBJ2-1
v_gene: TRBV11-2
d_gene: TRBD2
CDR3aa: ASSALRGTSGRYNEQF

j_gene: TRBJ2-7
v_gene: TRBV12-3/TRBV12-4
d_gene: .
CDR3aa: ASSSRSSYEQY

j_gene: TRBJ2-2
v_gene: TRBV11-2
d_gene: .
CDR3aa: ASSLFLTAGELF

j_gene: TRBJ2-7
v_gene: TRBV15
d_gene: .
CDR3aa: ATSRDYGPREGYEQY

j_gene: TRBJ2-7
v_gene: TRBV2
d_gene: .
CDR3aa: ASSSPADGIYEQY

j_gene: TRBJ2-1
v_gene: TRBV12-3/TRBV12-4
d_gene: .
CDR3aa: ASSILGRLYNEQF

j_gene: TRBJ2-4
v_gene: TRBV15
d_gene: TRBD2
CDR3aa: ATSRDGQREDIQY

j_gene: TRBJ2-4
v_gene: TRBV7-2
d_gene: .
CDR3aa: ASSLEAGHIQY

j_gene: TRBJ1-6
v_gene: TRBV4-2
d_gene: TRBD1
CDR3aa: ASSQPPGQGDSPLH

j_gene: TRBJ2-1
v_gene: TRBV11-2
d_gene: TRBD2
CDR3aa: ASSRPGTSGSGPSYNEQF

j_gene: TRBJ2-3
v_gene: TRBV3-1
d_gene: .
CDR3aa: ACSQSPRSVPTDTQY

j_gene: TRBJ1-1
v_gene: TRBV28
d_gene: TRBD1
CDR3aa: ASSLQGGPEAF

j_gene: TRBJ2-7
v_gene: TRBV6-2/TRBV6-3
d_gene: .
CDR3aa: ASSSAGSPYEQY

j_gene: TRBJ1-1
v_gene: TRBV12-3/TRBV12-4
d_gene: TRBD1
CDR3aa: ATDRVAGEAF

j_gene: TRBJ2-3
v_gene: TRBV28
d_gene: TRBD2
CDR3aa: ASRPGLAGAGTDTQY

j_gene: TRBJ2-5
v_gene: TRBV29-1
d_gene: .
CDR3aa: SVARVGSRETQY

j_gene: TRBJ1-4
v_gene: TRBV20-1
d_gene: TRBD1
CDR3aa: SARRGPVNEKLF

j_gene: TRBJ1-6
v_gene: TRBV28
d_gene: TRBD1
CDR3aa: ASRPDRGGSPLH

j_gene: TRBJ2-1
v_gene: TRBV20-1
d_gene: TRBD2
CDR3aa: SAGFTSGSGGEQF

j_gene: TRBJ2-7
v_gene: TRBV2
d_gene: .
CDR3aa: ASSLETKPSYEQY